This passage covers 9 T cell receptor beta chains from one sample sequenced in a study of OX40 agonist ivuxolimab in advanced cancers. Profiling relied on immunoSEQ multiplex PCR, and the TCRdb table lists in-frame clones only, not all of them. The repertoire holds 60,000 to 65,000 clones, roughly 81% seen once, with around 3% in the top ten. The specimen comprised CD4+ or CD8+ T cells sorted from blood, sampled in a trial of the OX40 agonist ivuxolimab. The receptors originated from an adult with an advanced solid tumor such as melanoma, head and neck, liver or kidney cancer.

The V and J genes are TRBV5-3 and TRBJ2-7, with 10 bases matching TRBD2. TRBV5-3 is given ORF status, its function remaining uncertain. There are 16 residues in the CDR3. J gave up 2 bases and V 4 bases, and 9 bases lay outside the gene matches. CDR3 sequence: CARSKHGTSDTYEQYF. The CDR3 region has the DNA TGTGCCAGAAGCAAACACGGGACTAGCGATACCTACGAGCAGTACTTC.

The chain carries TRBV7-2 and TRBJ2-3, with D perhaps matching TRBD2 (7 bases). CDR1 SGHTA and CDR2 FQGNSA come from the germline V gene. Trimming stripped 8 bases from V and 3 bases from J, with 15 bases between. This CDR3 region has 14 residues. CDR3 DNA sequence: TGTGCCAGCCAAAGGGGGGGGGCTACAGATACGCAGTATTTT. It codes for CASQRGGATDTQYF.

The rearrangement joins TRBV10-3 to TRBJ2-3, with unresolved D. The CDR3 totals 13 residues. Trimming stripped 0 bases from V and 7 bases from J, with 8 bases between. In germline, CDR1 is ENHRY, CDR2 SYGVKD. CDR3 in amino acids: CAISESRENTQYF. In nucleotides, the CDR3 is TGTGCCATCAGTGAGTCAAGGGAAAATACGCAGTATTTT.

This sequence joins TRBV28 and TRBJ2-7; a weak D match, TRBD2 (5 bases). CDR1 MDHEN and CDR2 SYDVKM come from the germline V gene. This CDR3 has 12 amino acids. The V end was cut by 10 bases, the J end by 5 bases, with 15 bases between. Here the CDR3 DNA reads TGTGCCACCGGAACGGAGGATGACGAGCAGTACTTC. It translates to CATGTEDDEQYF.

This chain connects TRBV9 to TRBJ1-2; D may be TRBD1 (5 bases). Germline-derived CDR1 and CDR2 are SGDLS and YYNGEE. There are 15 residues in the CDR3. The V end lost 0 bases, the J end lost 3 bases, and 12 bases lay between the germline ends. Here the CDR3 reads CASSVEVGGDYGYTF. The CDR3 DNA is TGTGCCAGCAGCGTAGAGGTGGGAGGGGACTATGGCTACACCTTC.

The chain combines TRBV28 with TRBJ2-7; weak D call: TRBD1 (6 bases). V lost 1 base and J 3 bases, leaving 10 bases between the germline ends. CDR3 length: 14 amino acids. Germline-derived CDR1 and CDR2 are MDHEN and SYDVKM. CDR3 in amino acids: CASSLLDSNYEQYF. The CDR3 nucleotides are TGTGCCAGCAGTTTATTGGACAGTAACTACGAGCAGTACTTC.

The CDR3 sequence is CASSIWASGQETQYF. The DNA of the CDR3 is TGTGCCAGTAGTATCTGGGCTAGCGGCCAAGAGACCCAGTACTTC. V and J are TRBV19 and TRBJ2-5, with 7 bases identical to TRBD2. Per germline, CDR1 LNHDA and CDR2 SQIVND (reference sequence). V trimming: 3 bases; J trimming: 1 base; junction bases outside the gene matches: 5. This CDR3 contains 15 residues.

This chain links TRBV2 with TRBJ1-5; D unresolved. V was pared by 5 bases and J by 2 bases, with 10 bases between. CDR3 length: 14 amino acids. The germline V gene encodes CDR1 SNHLY and CDR2 FYNNEI. The CDR3 is CASSRVSGNQPQHF. CDR3 in DNA: TGTGCCAGCAGTAGGGTGTCTGGCAATCAGCCCCAGCATTTT. Looking up the rest from reference TRBV2 and TRBJ1-5 gives the full variable domain: EPEVTQTPSHQVTQMGQEVILRCVPISNHLYFYWYRQILGQKVEFLVSFYNNEISEKSEIFDDQFSVERPDGSNFTLKIRSTKLEDSAMYFCASSRVSGNQPQHFGDGTRLSIL.

The chain has TRBV5-1 and TRBJ2-7, with TRBD1 as a possible D gene (7 bases). Trimming took 0 bases from V and 6 from J, leaving 13 bases between them. CDR3 length: 14 residues. The germline V gene encodes CDR1 SGHRS and CDR2 YFSETQ. The CDR3 sequence: CASSLGQGGGEQYF. The CDR3 DNA follows: TGCGCCAGCAGCTTGGGACAGGGAGGTGGCGAGCAGTACTTC. Full variable domain (missing parts from reference TRBV5-1 and TRBJ2-7): KAGVTQTPRYLIKTRGQQVTLSCSPISGHRSVSWYQQTPGQGLQFLFEYFSETQRNKGNFPGRFSGRQFSNSRSEMNVSTLELGDSALYLCASSLGQGGGEQYFGPGTRLTVT.